This TCR beta chain was identified during a study of T cells in narcolepsy. Study outcomes and limitations: Some memory CD4+ repertoires had no autoreactive clone sequences.

Concerning this clone itself: The antigen is unknown.

This CDR3 is 15 amino acids long. J lost 3 bases, V lost 6 bases, and 7 bases had no gene match. The germline gives CDR1 SNHLY, CDR2 FYNNEI. Here immunoSEQ multiplex PCR was the method, and the copy in TCRdb shows in-frame clones only, minus some. The data contain about 26,000 clones, roughly four fifths of them singletons. The sequenced sample was memory (CD45RA-) CD4+ T cells from blood. This receptor was taken from a human donor in good health. V usage is TRBV2 and J usage is TRBJ1-5; 8 bases agree with TRBD1. CDR3 sequence reads: CASSGSGGFNQPQHF. CDR3 coding DNA: TGTGCCAGCAGCGGTTCAGGGGGCTTCAATCAGCCCCAGCATTTT.